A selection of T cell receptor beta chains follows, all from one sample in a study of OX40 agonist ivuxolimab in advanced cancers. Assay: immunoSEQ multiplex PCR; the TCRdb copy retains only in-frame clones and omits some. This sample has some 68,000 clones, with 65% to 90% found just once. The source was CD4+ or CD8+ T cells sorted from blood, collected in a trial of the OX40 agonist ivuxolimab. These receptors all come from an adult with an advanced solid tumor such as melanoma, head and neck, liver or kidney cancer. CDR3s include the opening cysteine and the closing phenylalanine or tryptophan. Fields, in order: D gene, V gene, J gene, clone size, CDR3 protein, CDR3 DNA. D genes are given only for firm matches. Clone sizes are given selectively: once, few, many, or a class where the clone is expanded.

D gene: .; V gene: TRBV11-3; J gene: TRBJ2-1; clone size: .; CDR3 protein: CASSLSQTGLRDEQFF; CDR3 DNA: TGTGCCAGCAGCTTATCACAGACAGGTCTGAGGGATGAGCAGTTCTTC
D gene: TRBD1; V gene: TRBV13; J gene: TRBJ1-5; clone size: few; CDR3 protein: CASSYRDRDQPQHF; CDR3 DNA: TGTGCCAGCAGCTACCGGGACAGGGATCAGCCCCAGCATTTT
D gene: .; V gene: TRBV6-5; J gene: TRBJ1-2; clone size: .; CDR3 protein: CASAPGAPYGYTF; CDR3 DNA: TGTGCCAGCGCTCCAGGGGCCCCCTATGGCTACACCTTC
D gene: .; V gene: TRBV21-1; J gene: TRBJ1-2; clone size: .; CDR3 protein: CASILKIGRSLYGYTF; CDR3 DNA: TGTGCCAGCATCCTAAAGATAGGCCGAAGTCTCTATGGCTACACCTTC
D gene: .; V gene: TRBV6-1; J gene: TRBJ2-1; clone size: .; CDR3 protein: CASSHRGHNEQFF; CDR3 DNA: TGTGCCAGCAGTCATCGGGGCCACAATGAGCAGTTCTTC
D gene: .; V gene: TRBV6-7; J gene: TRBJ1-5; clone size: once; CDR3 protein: CASSYLKGQYNQPQHF; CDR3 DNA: TGTGCCAGCAGTTACCTAAAAGGACAGTACAATCAGCCCCAGCATTTT
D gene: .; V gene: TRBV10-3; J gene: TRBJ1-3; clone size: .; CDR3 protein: CAISESRTKTLSGNTIYF; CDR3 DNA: TGTGCCATCAGTGAGTCGAGAACCAAGACACTCTCTGGAAACACCATATATTTT
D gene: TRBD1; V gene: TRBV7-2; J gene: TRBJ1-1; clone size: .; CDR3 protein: CASSPGPDRATEAFF; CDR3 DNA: TGTGCCAGCAGCCCCGGCCCGGACAGGGCCACTGAAGCTTTCTTT
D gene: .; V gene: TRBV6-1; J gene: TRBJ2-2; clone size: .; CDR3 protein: CASSVIGGGGTGELFF; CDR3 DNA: TGTGCCAGCAGTGTGATTGGGGGGGGCGGCACCGGGGAGCTGTTTTTT
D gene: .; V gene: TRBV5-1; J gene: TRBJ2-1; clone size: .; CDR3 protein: CASTPGGSSYNEQFF; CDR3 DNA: TGCGCCAGCACACCCGGAGGGAGCTCCTACAATGAGCAGTTCTTC
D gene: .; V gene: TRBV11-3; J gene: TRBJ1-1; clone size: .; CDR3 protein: CASSFSGGREAFF; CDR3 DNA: TGTGCCAGCAGCTTCTCCGGGGGACGTGAAGCTTTCTTT
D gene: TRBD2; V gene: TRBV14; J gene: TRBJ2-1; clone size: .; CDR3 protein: CASSKAGGHNEQFF; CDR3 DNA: TGTGCCAGCAGCAAAGCGGGGGGGCACAATGAGCAGTTCTTC
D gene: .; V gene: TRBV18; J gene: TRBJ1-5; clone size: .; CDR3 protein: CASSPSNQPQHF; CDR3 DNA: TGTGCCAGCTCACCCTCGAATCAGCCCCAGCATTTT
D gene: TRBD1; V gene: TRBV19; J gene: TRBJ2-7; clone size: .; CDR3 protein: CASSPGQGRLYEQYF; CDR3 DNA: TGTGCCAGTAGTCCGGGACAGGGCCGGCTCTACGAGCAGTACTTC
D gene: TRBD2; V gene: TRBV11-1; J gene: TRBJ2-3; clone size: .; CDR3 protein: CASSPTTSGASRDTQYF; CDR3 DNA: TGTGCCAGCAGCCCAACGACTAGCGGGGCCTCGCGGGATACGCAGTATTTT
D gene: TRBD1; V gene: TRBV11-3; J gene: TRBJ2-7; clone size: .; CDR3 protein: CASSLDATGLVYEQYF; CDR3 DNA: TGTGCCAGCAGCTTAGACGCGACAGGGTTGGTCTACGAGCAGTACTTC
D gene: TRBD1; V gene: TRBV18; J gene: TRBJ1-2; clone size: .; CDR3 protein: CASSPGQRNGYTF; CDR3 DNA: TGTGCCAGCTCACCGGGACAGAGGAATGGCTACACCTTC
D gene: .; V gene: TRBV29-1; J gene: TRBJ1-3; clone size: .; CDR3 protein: CSVRRRSSGNTIYF; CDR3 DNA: TGCAGCGTTAGGCGGAGGAGCTCTGGAAACACCATATATTTT
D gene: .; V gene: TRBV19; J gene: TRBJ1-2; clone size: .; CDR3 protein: CASSITRGTPRNYGYTF; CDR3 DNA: TGTGCCAGTAGTATAACCCGCGGGACACCTCGGAACTATGGCTACACCTTC
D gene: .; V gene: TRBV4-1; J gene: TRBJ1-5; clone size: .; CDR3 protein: CASSQDVGPQPQHF; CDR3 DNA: TGCGCCAGCAGCCAAGATGTGGGGCCTCAGCCCCAGCATTTT
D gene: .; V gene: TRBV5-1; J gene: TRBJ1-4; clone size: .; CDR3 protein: CASSTTGHYNEKLFF; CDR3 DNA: TGCGCCAGCAGCACCACGGGACACTATAATGAAAAACTGTTTTTT
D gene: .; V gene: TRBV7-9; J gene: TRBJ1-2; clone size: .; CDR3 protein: CASSTGIGYGYTF; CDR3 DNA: TGTGCCAGCAGCACCGGGATCGGATATGGCTACACCTTC
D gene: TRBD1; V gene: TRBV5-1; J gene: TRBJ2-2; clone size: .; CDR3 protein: CASSSSGTGRYTGELFF; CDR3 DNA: TGCGCCAGCAGCTCATCCGGGACAGGGCGTTACACCGGGGAGCTGTTTTTT
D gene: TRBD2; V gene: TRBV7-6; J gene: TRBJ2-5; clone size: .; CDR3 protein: CASSLSGGPQETQYF; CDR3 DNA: TGTGCCAGCAGCTTAAGCGGGGGACCACAAGAGACCCAGTACTTC
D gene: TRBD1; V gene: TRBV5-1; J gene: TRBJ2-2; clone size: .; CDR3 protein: CASSQGATTGELFF; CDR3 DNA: TGCGCCAGCAGCCAGGGGGCGACCACCGGGGAGCTGTTTTTT
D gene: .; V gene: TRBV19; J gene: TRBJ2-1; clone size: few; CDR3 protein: CASTLRGINEQFF; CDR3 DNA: TGTGCCAGTACGTTAAGGGGAATCAATGAGCAGTTCTTC
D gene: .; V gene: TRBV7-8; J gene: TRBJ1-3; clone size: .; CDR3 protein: CASSLVRAWASSGNTIYF; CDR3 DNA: TGTGCCAGCAGCTTAGTAAGAGCATGGGCGAGCTCTGGAAACACCATATATTTT
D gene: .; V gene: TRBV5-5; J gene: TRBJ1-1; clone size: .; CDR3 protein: CASSLGAAANTEAFF; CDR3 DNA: TGTGCCAGCAGCTTGGGGGCGGCAGCTAACACTGAAGCTTTCTTT
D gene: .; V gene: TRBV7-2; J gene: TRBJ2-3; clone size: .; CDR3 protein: CASSLAPSRPDTQYF; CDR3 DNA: TGTGCCAGCAGCTTAGCCCCTAGTCGTCCAGATACGCAGTATTTT
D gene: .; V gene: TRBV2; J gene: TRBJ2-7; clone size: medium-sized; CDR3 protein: CASTLGSEQYF; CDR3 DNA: TGTGCCAGCACCCTCGGGTCGGAGCAGTACTTC
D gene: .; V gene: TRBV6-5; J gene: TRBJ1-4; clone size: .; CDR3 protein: CASRASGADGEKLFF; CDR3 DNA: TGTGCCAGCAGAGCTTCAGGGGCCGACGGGGAAAAACTGTTTTTT
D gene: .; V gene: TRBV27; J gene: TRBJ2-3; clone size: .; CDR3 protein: CASSFRAGGRGGTDTQYF; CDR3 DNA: TGTGCCAGCAGTTTCCGGGCGGGGGGCAGGGGGGGCACAGATACGCAGTATTTT
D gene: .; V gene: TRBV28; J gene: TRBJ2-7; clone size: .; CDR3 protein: CASRGGYEQYF; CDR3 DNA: TGTGCCAGCAGGGGAGGTTACGAGCAGTACTTC
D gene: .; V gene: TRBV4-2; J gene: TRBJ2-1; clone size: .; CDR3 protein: CASSQVQQPDNEQFF; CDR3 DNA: TGTGCCAGCAGCCAAGTCCAACAGCCGGACAATGAGCAGTTCTTC
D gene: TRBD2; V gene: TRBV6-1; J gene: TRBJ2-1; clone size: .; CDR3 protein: CASSRLAGWGGEQFF; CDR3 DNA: TGTGCCAGCAGCCGACTAGCGGGTTGGGGAGGTGAGCAGTTCTTC
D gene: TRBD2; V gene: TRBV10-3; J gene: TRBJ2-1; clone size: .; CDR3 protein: CAISGSERTSGGVYNEQFF; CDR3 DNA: TGTGCCATCAGTGGATCGGAGAGGACTAGCGGGGGAGTATACAATGAGCAGTTCTTC
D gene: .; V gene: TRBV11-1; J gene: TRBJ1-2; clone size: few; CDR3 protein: CASSLSSGRSGYTF; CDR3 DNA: TGTGCCAGCAGCTTATCATCGGGGAGATCTGGCTACACCTTC
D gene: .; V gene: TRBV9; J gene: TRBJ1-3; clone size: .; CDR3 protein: CASSVVPSGNTIYF; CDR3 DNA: TGTGCCAGCAGCGTAGTGCCCTCTGGAAACACCATATATTTT
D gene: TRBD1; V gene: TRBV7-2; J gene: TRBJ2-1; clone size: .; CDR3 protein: CASSLGQGAGYNEQFF; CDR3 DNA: TGTGCCAGCAGCTTAGGACAGGGGGCCGGATACAATGAGCAGTTCTTC
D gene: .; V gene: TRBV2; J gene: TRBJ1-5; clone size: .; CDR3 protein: CASSEDLGQPQHF; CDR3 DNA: TGTGCCAGCAGTGAGGACTTAGGTCAGCCCCAGCATTTT
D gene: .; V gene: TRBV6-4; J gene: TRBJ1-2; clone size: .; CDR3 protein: CASSDSPGVLYTF; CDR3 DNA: TGTGCCAGCAGTGACTCTCCTGGGGTACTCTACACCTTC
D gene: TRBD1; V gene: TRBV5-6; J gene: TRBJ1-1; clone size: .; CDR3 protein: CASSLDRGTEAFF; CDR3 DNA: TGTGCCAGCAGCTTGGACAGGGGGACTGAAGCTTTCTTT
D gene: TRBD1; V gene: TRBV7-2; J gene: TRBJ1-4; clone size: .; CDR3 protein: CASSPRGQGGKLFF; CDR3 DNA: TGTGCCAGCAGCCCTAGGGGGCAGGGGGGAAAACTGTTTTTT
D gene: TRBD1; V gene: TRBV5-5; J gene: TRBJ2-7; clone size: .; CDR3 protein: CASSLTGDSSYEQYF; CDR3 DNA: TGTGCCAGCAGCTTGACAGGGGATTCGTCCTACGAGCAGTACTTC
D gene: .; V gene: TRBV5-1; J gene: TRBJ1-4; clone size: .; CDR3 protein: CASSTQGVNEKLFF; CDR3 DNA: TGCGCCAGCAGCACACAGGGTGTTAATGAAAAACTGTTTTTT
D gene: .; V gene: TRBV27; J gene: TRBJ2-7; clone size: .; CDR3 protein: CASSLTGIYYEQYF; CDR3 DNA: TGTGCCAGCAGTCTTACAGGGATTTACTACGAGCAGTACTTC
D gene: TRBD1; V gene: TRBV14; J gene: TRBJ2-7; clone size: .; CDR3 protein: CASSLGGGQVLYEQYF; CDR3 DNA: TGTGCCAGCAGCCTTGGGGGCGGACAGGTACTCTACGAGCAGTACTTC
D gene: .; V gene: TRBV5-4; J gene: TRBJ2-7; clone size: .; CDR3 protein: CASSHTTYEQYF; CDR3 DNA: TGTGCCAGCAGCCATACTACCTACGAGCAGTACTTC
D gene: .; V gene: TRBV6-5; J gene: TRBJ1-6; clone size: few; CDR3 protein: CASSYRTVSDNSPLHF; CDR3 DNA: TGTGCCAGCAGTTACCGGACGGTCTCCGATAATTCACCCCTCCACTTT
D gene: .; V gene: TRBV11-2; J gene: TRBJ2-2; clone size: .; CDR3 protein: CASSFRGTGELFF; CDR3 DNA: TGTGCCAGCAGCTTTAGGGGGACCGGGGAGCTGTTTTTT
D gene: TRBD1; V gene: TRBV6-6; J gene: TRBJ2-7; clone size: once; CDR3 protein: CASSQGQGISYEQYF; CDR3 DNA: TGTGCCAGCAGTCAAGGACAGGGAATTTCCTACGAGCAGTACTTC
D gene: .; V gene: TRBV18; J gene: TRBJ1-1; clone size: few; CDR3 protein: CASSPRRGQLNTEAFF; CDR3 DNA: TGTGCCAGCTCACCACGACGAGGACAACTGAACACTGAAGCTTTCTTT
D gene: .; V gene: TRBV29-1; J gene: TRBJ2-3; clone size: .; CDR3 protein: CSVVIWDTQYF; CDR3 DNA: TGCAGCGTTGTGATTTGGGATACGCAGTATTTT
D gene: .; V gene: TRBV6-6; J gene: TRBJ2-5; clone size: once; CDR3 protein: CASSYAGTQETQYF; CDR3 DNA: TGTGCCAGCAGTTACGCCGGGACCCAAGAGACCCAGTACTTC
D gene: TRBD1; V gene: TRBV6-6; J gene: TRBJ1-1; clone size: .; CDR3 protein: CASSYSAGGGTEAFF; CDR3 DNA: TGTGCCAGCAGTTACTCCGCAGGGGGCGGGACTGAAGCTTTCTTT
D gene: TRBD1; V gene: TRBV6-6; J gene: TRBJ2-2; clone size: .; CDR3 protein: CASSTGQPTGELFF; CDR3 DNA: TGTGCCAGCAGTACGGGACAGCCCACCGGGGAGCTGTTTTTT
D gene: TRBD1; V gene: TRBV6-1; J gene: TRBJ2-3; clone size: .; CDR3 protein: CASSEAGWGQVTDTQYF; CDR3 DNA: TGTGCCAGCAGTGAAGCAGGCTGGGGACAGGTCACAGATACGCAGTATTTT
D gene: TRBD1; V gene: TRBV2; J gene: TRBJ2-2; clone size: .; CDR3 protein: CASGTGNTGELFF; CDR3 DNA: TGTGCCAGCGGGACAGGGAACACCGGGGAGCTGTTTTTT
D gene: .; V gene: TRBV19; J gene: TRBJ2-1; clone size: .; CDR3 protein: CASGHNEQFF; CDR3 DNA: TGTGCCAGTGGACACAATGAGCAGTTCTTC
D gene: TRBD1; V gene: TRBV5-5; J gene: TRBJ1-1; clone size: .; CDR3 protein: CASSLFGTANTEAFF; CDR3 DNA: TGTGCCAGCAGCTTGTTTGGGACAGCTAACACTGAAGCTTTCTTT